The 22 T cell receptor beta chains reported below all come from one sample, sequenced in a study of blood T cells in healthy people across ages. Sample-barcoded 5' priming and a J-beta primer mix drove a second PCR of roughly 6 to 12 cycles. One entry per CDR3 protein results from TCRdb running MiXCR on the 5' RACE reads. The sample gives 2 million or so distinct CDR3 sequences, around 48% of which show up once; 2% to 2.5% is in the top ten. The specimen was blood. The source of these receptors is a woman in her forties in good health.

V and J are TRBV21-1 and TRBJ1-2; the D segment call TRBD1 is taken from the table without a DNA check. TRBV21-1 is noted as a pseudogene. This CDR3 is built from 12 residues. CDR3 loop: CAMSTGFQDYTF. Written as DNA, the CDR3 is TGTGCCATGTCGACAGGGTTTCAGGACTACACCTTC.

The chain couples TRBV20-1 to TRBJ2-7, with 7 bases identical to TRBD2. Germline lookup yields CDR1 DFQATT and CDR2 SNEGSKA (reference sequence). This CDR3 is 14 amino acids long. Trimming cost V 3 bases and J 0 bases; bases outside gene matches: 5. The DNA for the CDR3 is TGCAGTGCTAGCGGGGGGAACCTCTCCTACGAGCAGTACTTC. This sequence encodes CSASGGNLSYEQYF.

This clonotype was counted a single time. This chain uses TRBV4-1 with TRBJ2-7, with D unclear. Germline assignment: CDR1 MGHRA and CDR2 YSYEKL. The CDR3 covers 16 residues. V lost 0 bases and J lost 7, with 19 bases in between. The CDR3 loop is CASSQDIGRDLYEQYF. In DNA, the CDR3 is TGCGCCAGCAGCCAAGATATAGGACGCGATCTCTATGAGCAGTACTTC.

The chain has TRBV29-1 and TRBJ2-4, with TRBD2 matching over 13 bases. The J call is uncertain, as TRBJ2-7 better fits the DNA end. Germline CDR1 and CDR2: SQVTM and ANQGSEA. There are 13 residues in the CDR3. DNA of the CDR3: TGCAGCGCTAGGGGACTAGCGGGATACGAGCAGTACTTC. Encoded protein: CSARGLAGYEQYF.

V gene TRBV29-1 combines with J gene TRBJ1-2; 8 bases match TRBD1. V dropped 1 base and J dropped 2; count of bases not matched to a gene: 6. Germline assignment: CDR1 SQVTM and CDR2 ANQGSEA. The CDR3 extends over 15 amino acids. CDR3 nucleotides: TGCAGCGTTGAAGTAGCCAGGGGGCGAAACTATGGCTACACCTTC. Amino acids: CSVEVARGRNYGYTF.

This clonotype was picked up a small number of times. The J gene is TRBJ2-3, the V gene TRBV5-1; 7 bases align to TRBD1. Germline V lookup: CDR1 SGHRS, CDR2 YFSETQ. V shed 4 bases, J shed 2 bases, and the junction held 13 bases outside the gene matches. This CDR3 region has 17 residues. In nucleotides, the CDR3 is TGCGCCAGCAGCCGGACAGGACATCGGACCGACACAGATACGCAGTATTTT. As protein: CASSRTGHRTDTDTQYF. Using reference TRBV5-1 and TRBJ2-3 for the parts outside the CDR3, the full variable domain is KAGVTQTPRYLIKTRGQQVTLSCSPISGHRSVSWYQQTPGQGLQFLFEYFSETQRNKGNFPGRFSGRQFSNSRSEMNVSTLELGDSALYLCASSRTGHRTDTDTQYFGPGTRLTVL.

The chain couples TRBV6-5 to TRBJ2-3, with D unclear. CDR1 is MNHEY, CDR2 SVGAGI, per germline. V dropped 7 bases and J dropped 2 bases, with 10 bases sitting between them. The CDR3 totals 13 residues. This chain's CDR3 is CASNAHFTDTQYF. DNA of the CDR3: TGTGCCAGCAATGCGCACTTCACAGATACGCAGTATTTT.

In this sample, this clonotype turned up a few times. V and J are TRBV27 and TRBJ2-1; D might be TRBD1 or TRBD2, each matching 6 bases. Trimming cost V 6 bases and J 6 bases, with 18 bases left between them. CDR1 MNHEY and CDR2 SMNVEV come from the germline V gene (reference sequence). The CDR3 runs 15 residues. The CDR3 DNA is TGTGCCAGCAGCCCCGGGACGGGGGCCTTCAATGAGCAGTTCTTC. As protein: CASSPGTGAFNEQFF.

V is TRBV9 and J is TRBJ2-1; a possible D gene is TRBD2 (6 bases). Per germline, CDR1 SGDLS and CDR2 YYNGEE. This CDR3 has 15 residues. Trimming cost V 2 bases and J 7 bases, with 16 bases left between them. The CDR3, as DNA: TGTGCCAGCAGCGTTTTAGCGGACCTGAGGAATGAGCAGTTCTTC. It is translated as CASSVLADLRNEQFF.

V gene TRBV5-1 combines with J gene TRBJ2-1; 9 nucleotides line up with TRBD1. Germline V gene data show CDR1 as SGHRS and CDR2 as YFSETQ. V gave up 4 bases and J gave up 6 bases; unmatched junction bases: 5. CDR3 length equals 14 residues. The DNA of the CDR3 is TGCGCCAGCAGCGGGACAGGGTCTCCCAATGAGCAGTTCTTC. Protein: CASSGTGSPNEQFF.

This CDR3 is CATAGRTDTQYF. The CDR3 DNA reads as TGTGCCACAGCAGGGCGCACAGATACGCAGTATTTT. V usage is TRBV24-1 and J usage is TRBJ2-3, with a tentative D call TRBD1 (5 bases). The CDR3 totals 12 residues. The V end was cut by 10 bases, the J end by 1 base, with 8 bases between. Germline lookup yields CDR1 KGHDR and CDR2 SFDVKD.

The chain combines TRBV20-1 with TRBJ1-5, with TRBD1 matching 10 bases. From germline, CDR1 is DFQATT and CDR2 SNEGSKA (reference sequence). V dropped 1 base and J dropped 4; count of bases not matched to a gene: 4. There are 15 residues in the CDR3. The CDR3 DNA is TGCAGTGCTAGAGGGGGGACAGGGGCTAATCAGCCCCAGCATTTT. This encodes CSARGGTGANQPQHF.

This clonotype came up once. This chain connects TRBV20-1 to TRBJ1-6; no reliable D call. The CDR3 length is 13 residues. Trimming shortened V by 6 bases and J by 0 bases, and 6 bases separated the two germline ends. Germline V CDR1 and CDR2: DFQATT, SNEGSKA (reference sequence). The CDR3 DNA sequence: TGCAGTGCAGCAGGCTCCTATAATTCACCCCTCCACTTT. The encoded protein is CSAAGSYNSPLHF.

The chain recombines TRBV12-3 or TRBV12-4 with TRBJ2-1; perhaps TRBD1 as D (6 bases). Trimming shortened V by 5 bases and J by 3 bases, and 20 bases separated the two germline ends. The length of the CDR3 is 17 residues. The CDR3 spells CASSRWGPKLFYNEQFF. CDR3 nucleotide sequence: TGTGCCAGCAGTCGGTGGGGGCCGAAACTCTTCTACAATGAGCAGTTCTTC.

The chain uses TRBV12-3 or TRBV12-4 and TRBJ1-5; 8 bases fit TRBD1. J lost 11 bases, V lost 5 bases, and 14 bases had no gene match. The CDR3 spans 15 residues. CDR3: CASSGGGTGPRAQHF. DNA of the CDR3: TGTGCCAGCAGTGGGGGGGGGACAGGACCCAGGGCCCAGCATTTT.

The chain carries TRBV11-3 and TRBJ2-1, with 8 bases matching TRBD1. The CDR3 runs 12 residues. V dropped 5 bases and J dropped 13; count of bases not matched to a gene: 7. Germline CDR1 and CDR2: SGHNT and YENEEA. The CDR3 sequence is CASSPRQGQQFF. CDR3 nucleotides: TGTGCCAGCAGCCCCCGACAGGGGCAACAGTTCTTC.

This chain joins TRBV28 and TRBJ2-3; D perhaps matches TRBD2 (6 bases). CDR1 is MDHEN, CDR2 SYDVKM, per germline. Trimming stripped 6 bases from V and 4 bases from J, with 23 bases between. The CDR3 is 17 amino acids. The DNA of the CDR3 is TGTGCCAGCAGGATTAGCGGTTCCCACCCCCATCCAGATACGCAGTATTTT. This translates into CASRISGSHPHPDTQYF. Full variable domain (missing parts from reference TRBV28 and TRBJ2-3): DVKVTQSSRYLVKRTGEKVFLECVQDMDHENMFWYRQDPGLGLRLIYFSYDVKMKEKGDIPEGYSVSREKKERFSLILESASTNQTSMYLCASRISGSHPHPDTQYFGPGTRLTVL.

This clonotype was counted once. CDR3 nucleotides: TGTGCCAGCGTAGACAGACCAAGCTCCTACGAGCAGTACTTC. It codes for CASVDRPSSYEQYF. The chain has TRBV28 and TRBJ2-7; a possible D gene is TRBD1 (5 bases). This CDR3 region has 14 residues. Germline V lookup: CDR1 MDHEN, CDR2 SYDVKM. V lost 8 bases and J lost 0, with 14 bases in between.

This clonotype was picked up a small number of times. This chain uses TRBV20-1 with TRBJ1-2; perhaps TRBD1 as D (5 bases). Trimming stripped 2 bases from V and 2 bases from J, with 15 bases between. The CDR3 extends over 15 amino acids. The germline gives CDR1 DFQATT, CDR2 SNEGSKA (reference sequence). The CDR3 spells CSARSTAAGNYGYTF. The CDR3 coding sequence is TGCAGTGCTAGATCTACCGCGGCAGGGAACTATGGCTACACCTTC.

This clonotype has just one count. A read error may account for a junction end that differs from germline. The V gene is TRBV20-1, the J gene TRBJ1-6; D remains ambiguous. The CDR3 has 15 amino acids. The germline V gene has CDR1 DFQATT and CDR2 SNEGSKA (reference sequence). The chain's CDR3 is CSALVDGQHNSPLHF. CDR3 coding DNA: TGCAGTGCTCTTGTAGACGGCCAGCATAATTCGCCCCTCCACTTT.

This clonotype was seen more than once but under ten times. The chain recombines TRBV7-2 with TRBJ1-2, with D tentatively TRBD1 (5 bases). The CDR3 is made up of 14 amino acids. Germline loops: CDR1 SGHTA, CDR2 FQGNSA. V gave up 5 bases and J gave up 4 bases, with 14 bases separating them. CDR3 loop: CASSPGGGIYGYTF. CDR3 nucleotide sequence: TGTGCCAGCAGCCCTGGGGGGGGTATCTATGGCTACACCTTC. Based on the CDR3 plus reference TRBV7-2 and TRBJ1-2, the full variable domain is GAGVSQSPSNKVTEKGKDVELRCDPISGHTALYWYRQSLGQGLEFLIYFQGNSAPDKSGLPSDRFSAERTGGSVSTLTIQRTQQEDSAVYLCASSPGGGIYGYTFGSGTRLTVV.

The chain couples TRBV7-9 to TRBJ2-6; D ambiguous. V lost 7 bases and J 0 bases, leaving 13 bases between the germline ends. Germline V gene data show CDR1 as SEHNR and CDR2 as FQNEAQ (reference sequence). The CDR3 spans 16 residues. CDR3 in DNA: TGTGCCAGCACCACGCACACCAGCTCTGGGGCCAACGTCCTGACTTTC. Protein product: CASTTHTSSGANVLTF.